The T cell receptor beta chain described here comes from a study of CD8 T cells in Susac syndrome. CDR3 size: 11 residues. V lost 1 base and J 8 bases, leaving 3 bases between the germline ends. An amount of RNA that ranged from roughly 0.5 to 1 ug was reverse transcribed with random hexamers. TCRdb itself ran the immunoSEQ multiplex PCR reads through MiXCR, one entry per CDR3 protein. The sample yields around 71,000 distinct CDR3 sequences, approximately 93% seen once. The receptor was derived from a human donor with Susac syndrome. The J gene is TRBJ2-1, the V gene TRBV12-3 or TRBV12-4; D uncertain. Sample: CD4+ T cells from PBMCs. The chain's CDR3 is CASSLGDEQFF. DNA for the CDR3: TGTGCCAGCAGTTTAGGCGATGAGCAGTTCTTC.